The subject of this entry is one TCR beta chain. In its sample, this clone was seen once. Its binding antigen is unknown. No base qualities exist here, and no much larger clone lies one base off it. Sorted unstimulated T cells, along with proliferating T cells recovered from mixed lymphocyte reactions, underwent TCRbeta CDR3 sequencing. Fresh whole blood from fewer than 11 HLA-typed healthy donors was used to isolate PBMCs. This entry is derived from a study of siplizumab effects on memory and regulatory T cells (dated by TCRdb to the late 2010s). Context from the whole study: The study examined how the anti-CD2 antibody siplizumab affects alloreactive T-cell subsets in allogeneic mixed lymphocyte reactions built from human PBMCs. Overall study results and their limits: Whether proliferating Tregs from siplizumab cultures actually had suppressive function was not functionally confirmed. For roughly 80-96% of proliferating CD4+ or CD8+ clones, no naive or memory phenotype could be assigned. Siplizumab significantly reduced the cumulative frequency of alloreactive sequences traceable to unstimulated CD4+ memory T cells. Because sequences at frequencies below about 10^-5 were poorly captured, only a minor fraction of alloreactive clones could be mapped back to unstimulated subsets. In reactions with siplizumab, an average of around 70% of mappable alloreactive CD4+ clones were Treg-derived, compared with 25% to 30% in control reactions. Unstimulated naive T cells appeared more diverse than memory T cells, and naive cells seemed to contribute substantially to the alloresponse.

Libraries were constructed by the immunoSEQ multiplex PCR assay. Each sample had 85,000 to 100,000 TCR templates assayed by the deep sequencing platform. Genomic DNA extracted from sorted T cells was the material used for TCRbeta CDR3 sequencing. Per the authors' processing: The R programming language was used for clonal analysis of TCRbeta CDR3 data. Alloreactive CD4+ and CD8+ clones were identified by comparing unstimulated samples to CFSE-low samples taken after the reaction. Regulatory or non-regulatory origin was assigned to alloreactive CD4+ clones by matching of sequences to sorted unstimulated Treg and non-Treg repertoires. Drawn from immuneACCESS, this table holds only the in-frame rearrangements with V and J called that TCRdb kept. Clones are partly lost; checked studies trace under half to an unresolved V gene and leave the rest unexplained. From that table come the V and J calls and clone size; the DNA was used to work out D and trimming. The sample profile shows some 100,000 clones; 75% to 95% of them were found once. The top ten constitute about 2.6% of the sample.

V is shortened by 4 bases, J by 6 bases, and the region joining them spans 10 bases. Measured from the cysteine to the phenylalanine, the CDR3 is 13 residues long. Only CDR3 DNA is held: 39 bases, read in frame from base 1. CDR1 and CDR2 are read off the germline V gene as SGHRS and YFSETQ. The sample comprised CD4+ T cells sorted from blood. This sequence originates from a human donor in good health. Some clones in this sample may be carry-over from other donors' samples. The chain is assembled from TRBV5-1 and TRBJ2-2; possibly the D gene is TRBD1, per 6 matching bases. Here the CDR3 is given as CASSDGQPGELFF. The nucleotides are TGCGCCAGCAGCGACGGACAGCCCGGGGAGCTGTTTTTT. When the CDR3 is completed using the reference TRBV5-1 and TRBJ2-2 genes on either side, the full variable domain is KAGVTQTPRYLIKTRGQQVTLSCSPISGHRSVSWYQQTPGQGLQFLFEYFSETQRNKGNFPGRFSGRQFSNSRSEMNVSTLELGDSALYLCASSDGQPGELFFGEGSRLTVL.